These 27 T cell receptor beta chains came from one sample sequenced in a study of blood T cell repertoires in COVID-19. Here immunoSEQ multiplex PCR was the method, and the copy in TCRdb shows in-frame clones only, minus some. The data show some 500,000 clones, roughly nine tenths seen once. Specimen: peripheral blood. These receptors originate from a woman in her fifties or sixties with COVID-19, enrolled during active disease.

This chain links TRBV6-1 with TRBJ1-5, with 9 bases matching TRBD1. CDR3 length equals 17 residues. Losses at the gene ends were 2 bases for V and 3 bases for J; bases not matched to a gene: 8. CDR1 is MNHNS and CDR2 is SASEGT in the germline V gene. CDR3 nucleotide sequence: TGTGCCAGCAGTGAACCCTTTGGGACAGGGATCAATCAGCCCCAGCATTTT. It specifies CASSEPFGTGINQPQHF.

The chain recombines TRBV24-1 with TRBJ1-3; D is uncertain. The length of the CDR3 is 13 residues. The germline gives CDR1 KGHDR, CDR2 SFDVKD. The V end lost 9 bases, the J end lost 3 bases, and 11 bases lay between the germline ends. The CDR3 sequence is CATSAANGNTIYF. CDR3 nucleotides: TGTGCCACCTCCGCAGCGAATGGAAACACCATATATTTT.

The chain couples TRBV2 to TRBJ2-7; a possible D gene is TRBD2 (7 bases). The CDR3 consists of 14 residues. The V and J ends lost 2 bases and 6 bases respectively, with 14 bases between them. From germline, CDR1 is SNHLY and CDR2 FYNNEI. CDR3 DNA: TGTGCCAGCAGTGAATCGGGGGGCATTGGCGAGCAGTACTTC. The encoded protein is CASSESGGIGEQYF.

This clone showed up just a few times. The chain carries TRBV5-1 and TRBJ1-2; D is undetermined. V was clipped by 1 base and J by 5 bases, with 15 bases between them. Germline CDR1 reads SGHRS; CDR2 reads YFSETQ. The CDR3 runs 15 residues. The CDR3 DNA sequence: TGCGCCAGCAGCTTGATGGGGAGATTGAATTATGGCTACACCTTC. Translating gives CASSLMGRLNYGYTF.

V gene TRBV10-1 combines with J gene TRBJ2-2; D unclear. CDR1 and CDR2 (germline): WNHNN, SYGVQD (reference sequence). Trimming left V 6 bases short and J 0 bases short, with 8 bases between. This CDR3 comprises 14 residues. CDR3 in amino acids: CASRAGSNTGELFF. The CDR3, as DNA: TGCGCCAGCAGGGCCGGGTCGAACACCGGGGAGCTGTTTTTT.

The chain couples TRBV27 to TRBJ1-2; the match to TRBD1 covers 7 bases. The CDR3 runs 13 residues. With V trimmed by 3 bases and J by 3 bases, 1 base remained unmatched. CDR1 is MNHEY and CDR2 is SMNVEV in the germline V gene (reference sequence). The CDR3 coding sequence is TGTGCCAGCAGTTTCGGACAGGACTATGGCTACACCTTC. This codes for CASSFGQDYGYTF.

The J gene is TRBJ2-1, the V gene TRBV7-9; the match to TRBD2 covers 14 bases. CDR1 and CDR2 from the germline V gene are SEHNR and FQNEAQ (reference sequence). The trim removed 2 bases at V and 0 bases at J, leaving 6 bases unmatched. This CDR3 has 19 amino acids. DNA for the CDR3: TGTGCCAGCAGCTTAAGGACTAGCGGGGGGTGGAGCTCCTACAATGAGCAGTTCTTC. It translates to CASSLRTSGGWSSYNEQFF. The complete variable domain, with remaining parts taken from reference TRBV7-9 and TRBJ2-1, reads DTGVSQNPRHKITKRGQNVTFRCDPISEHNRLYWYRQTLGQGPEFLTYFQNEAQLEKSRLLSDRFSAERPKGSFSTLEIQRTEQGDSAMYLCASSLRTSGGWSSYNEQFFGPGTRLTVL.

This clone was found once. The rearrangement uses TRBV10-3 and TRBJ1-4; TRBD1 aligns across 8 bases. The CDR3 loop spans 15 amino acids. Trimming removed 3 bases from V and 8 bases from J; junction bases left unmatched: 8. Germline V CDR1 and CDR2: ENHRY, SYGVKD. The CDR3 sequence: CAISDSTGGEEKLFF. The CDR3 DNA sequence: TGTGCCATCAGTGATTCTACAGGGGGAGAGGAAAAACTGTTTTTT.

This clone has more than one count but fewer than ten. The chain employs TRBV5-1 and TRBJ2-3, with 7 bases fitting TRBD1. In germline, CDR1 is SGHRS, CDR2 YFSETQ. The CDR3 extends over 15 amino acids. V was clipped by 0 bases and J by 2 bases; unmatched bases: 3. In DNA form, the CDR3 reads TGCGCCAGCAGCTTGGAGGGGGCCGACACAGATACGCAGTATTTT. It is translated as CASSLEGADTDTQYF.

The chain joins TRBV2 to TRBJ1-5, with 7 bases aligning to TRBD1. This CDR3 region has 14 residues. In germline, CDR1 is SNHLY, CDR2 FYNNEI. The junction had 8 bases not matched to a gene; V was cut back by 8 bases and J by 4 bases. CDR3 amino acids: CASREIQGNQPQHF. CDR3 DNA: TGTGCCAGCCGGGAGATACAGGGGAATCAGCCCCAGCATTTT. Full variable domain (outside the CDR3, taken from reference TRBV2 and TRBJ1-5): EPEVTQTPSHQVTQMGQEVILRCVPISNHLYFYWYRQILGQKVEFLVSFYNNEISEKSEIFDDQFSVERPDGSNFTLKIRSTKLEDSAMYFCASREIQGNQPQHFGDGTRLSIL.

The chain recombines TRBV3-1 (or the pseudogene TRBV3-2) with TRBJ2-2; D may be TRBD2 (7 bases). The CDR3 loop spans 19 amino acids. The germline CDR1 and CDR2 sequences are LGHDT and YNNKEL (reference sequence). The V and J ends lost 1 base and 0 bases respectively, with 18 bases between them. In DNA, the CDR3 is TGTGCCAGCAGCCAAGCAGCGGGCGGGGGCCTCACGAACACCGGGGAGCTGTTTTTT. This sequence encodes CASSQAAGGGLTNTGELFF.

Worth noting for this clone: In the same sample, other DNA sequences code for this CDR3. V and J are TRBV6-5 and TRBJ1-6; perhaps TRBD1 as D (5 bases). V was cut by 8 bases and J by 7 bases, with 15 bases left in between. The V gene's germline CDR1 is MNHEY and CDR2 SVGAGI. CDR3 size: 14 residues. CDR3: CASRFPGQNSPLHF. Written as DNA, the CDR3 is TGTGCCAGCCGATTCCCAGGGCAGAATTCACCCCTCCACTTT.

The chain recombines TRBV6-5 with TRBJ1-2, with 9 bases matching TRBD1. V trimming: 6 bases; J trimming: 8 bases; junction bases outside the gene matches: 4. The CDR3 is 12 amino acids. The germline V gene encodes CDR1 MNHEY and CDR2 SVGAGI. CDR3 in amino acids: CASSWTGEGYTF. CDR3 DNA: TGTGCCAGCAGCTGGACAGGGGAAGGCTACACCTTC.

The V call is TRBV19, the J call TRBJ1-4, with TRBD1 identical over 7 bases. Trimming removed 6 bases from V and 3 bases from J; junction bases left unmatched: 7. CDR3 size: 15 residues. Germline V lookup: CDR1 LNHDA, CDR2 SQIVND (reference sequence). CDR3 in amino acids: CASSLTTGANEKLFF. The CDR3, as DNA: TGTGCCAGTAGCCTTACAACAGGGGCTAATGAAAAACTGTTTTTT.

The V call is TRBV7-9, the J call TRBJ1-3; TRBD1 is a possible D gene (5 bases). CDR1 and CDR2 from the germline V gene are SEHNR and FQNEAQ (reference sequence). Trimming removed 5 bases at V and 0 bases at J, with 14 bases between. The CDR3 contains 16 residues. DNA for the CDR3: TGTGCCAGCAGCCCCGACCGGGGGTCCTCTGGAAACACCATATATTTT. Amino acid sequence: CASSPDRGSSGNTIYF.

V and J are TRBV5-1 and TRBJ2-5, with D hard to call. The CDR3 spans 11 residues. The V gene's germline CDR1 is SGHRS and CDR2 YFSETQ. Trimming shortened V by 2 bases and J by 5 bases, and 4 bases separated the two germline ends. The CDR3 reads CASSLEETQYF. The CDR3 bases are TGCGCCAGCAGCTTAGAGGAGACCCAGTACTTC.

The J gene is TRBJ2-5, the V gene TRBV28, with D perhaps matching TRBD1 (5 bases). V was trimmed by 4 bases and J by 2 bases, leaving 8 bases between them. The CDR3 extends over 13 amino acids. Per germline, CDR1 MDHEN and CDR2 SYDVKM. In DNA form, the CDR3 reads TGTGCCAGCAGTTCCACAGGTCAAGAGACCCAGTACTTC. Residues: CASSSTGQETQYF.

V and J are TRBV5-1 and TRBJ1-1, with 7 bases lining up with TRBD1. CDR1 SGHRS and CDR2 YFSETQ come from the germline V gene. V lost 4 bases to trimming and J lost 2 bases; unmatched junction nucleotides: 8. CDR3 size: 15 residues. DNA of the CDR3: TGCGCCAGCAGCGGGGCAGGGGGGATAAACACTGAAGCTTTCTTT. Translation gives CASSGAGGINTEAFF.

J is TRBJ1-2 and V is TRBV29-1; the match to TRBD1 covers 9 bases. This CDR3 has 12 amino acids. Germline V lookup: CDR1 SQVTM, CDR2 ANQGSEA. J gave up 2 bases and V 6 bases, and 1 base lay outside the gene matches. In DNA, the CDR3 is TGCAGCGTGGACAGGGGCAACTATGGCTACACCTTC. This sequence encodes CSVDRGNYGYTF.

This clone appeared a single time. The sample carries other DNA sequences with the same CDR3. The CDR3 DNA follows: TGTGCCAGCAGTTACTCGGCCAGCGGGGGTTACAATGAGCAGTTCTTC. Encoded protein: CASSYSASGGYNEQFF. The V gene is TRBV6-2 or TRBV6-3, the J gene TRBJ2-1, with 8 bases lining up with TRBD2. The CDR3 runs 16 residues. The V gene's germline CDR1 is MNHEY and CDR2 SVGEGT. V shed 0 bases and J 4 bases; nucleotides not matched to a gene: 5.

The chain uses TRBV10-2 and TRBJ1-4, with TRBD1 identical over 7 bases. The J segment lost 2 bases and the V segment lost 7 bases, leaving 7 bases of the junction unmatched. There are 15 residues in the CDR3. The germline V gene has CDR1 WSHSY and CDR2 SAAADI. The CDR3 spells CASTQQGSTNEKLFF. DNA for the CDR3: TGCGCCAGCACCCAACAGGGGTCCACTAATGAAAAACTGTTTTTT.

The chain uses TRBV7-9 and TRBJ1-6; D ambiguous. The germline V gene has CDR1 SEHNR and CDR2 FQNEAQ (reference sequence). Between the trimmed V and J ends, which lost 5 bases and 10 bases, there was a span of 9 bases. The CDR3 runs 12 residues. DNA of the CDR3: TGTGCCAGCAGCGGAGAGGGCTCACCCCTCCACTTT. Translation: CASSGEGSPLHF.

The CDR3, as DNA: TGCGCCAGCAGCCTTAGACAGGGGTCCACAGATACGCAGTATTTT. Its translation: CASSLRQGSTDTQYF. The chain employs TRBV5-1 and TRBJ2-3; 8 nucleotides match TRBD1. The CDR3 loop spans 15 amino acids. V lost 4 bases to trimming and J lost 2 bases; unmatched junction nucleotides: 6. Germline V CDR1 and CDR2: SGHRS, YFSETQ. The full variable domain, with the rest looked up from reference TRBV5-1 and TRBJ2-3, is KAGVTQTPRYLIKTRGQQVTLSCSPISGHRSVSWYQQTPGQGLQFLFEYFSETQRNKGNFPGRFSGRQFSNSRSEMNVSTLELGDSALYLCASSLRQGSTDTQYFGPGTRLTVL.

This clone was observed a few times. J is TRBJ2-3 and V is TRBV18; possibly TRBD1 for D (6 bases). V lost 8 bases and J lost 0, with 12 bases in between. From germline, CDR1 is KGHSH and CDR2 LQKENI. CDR3 size: 14 residues. The DNA for the CDR3 is TGTGCCAGCACCGGGACAACTAGCACAGATACGCAGTATTTT. This gives the protein CASTGTTSTDTQYF.

This sequence joins TRBV20-1 and TRBJ2-7; no definite D call. The CDR3 has 11 amino acids. With 3 bases removed from V and 9 bases from J, the gap between germline ends came to 12 bases. Germline values: CDR1 DFQATT, CDR2 SNEGSKA (reference sequence). The CDR3 protein is CSASLRERQYF. In DNA form, the CDR3 reads TGCAGTGCTAGTCTGCGCGAGCGGCAGTACTTC.

The rearrangement links TRBV30 to TRBJ1-2, with a possible D match to TRBD1 (5 bases). Per the germline V gene, CDR1 is GTSNPN and CDR2 is SVGIG (reference sequence). The CDR3 has 12 amino acids. Trimming took off 1 base at V and 6 bases at J, with 9 bases between the two ends. DNA of the CDR3: TGTGCCTGGAGTGGGGGCCTCCATGGCTACACCTTC. Its translation is CAWSGGLHGYTF.

In this sample, this clone turned up a few times. The chain uses TRBV6-5 and TRBJ1-1; D possibly corresponds to TRBD1 (5 bases). Germline-derived CDR1 and CDR2 are MNHEY and SVGAGI. Trimming took 9 bases from V and 1 from J, leaving 12 bases between them. The CDR3 has 13 residues. Here the CDR3 reads CASRAGGNTEAFF. As DNA, the CDR3 is TGTGCCAGTCGAGCCGGGGGGAACACTGAAGCTTTCTTT.